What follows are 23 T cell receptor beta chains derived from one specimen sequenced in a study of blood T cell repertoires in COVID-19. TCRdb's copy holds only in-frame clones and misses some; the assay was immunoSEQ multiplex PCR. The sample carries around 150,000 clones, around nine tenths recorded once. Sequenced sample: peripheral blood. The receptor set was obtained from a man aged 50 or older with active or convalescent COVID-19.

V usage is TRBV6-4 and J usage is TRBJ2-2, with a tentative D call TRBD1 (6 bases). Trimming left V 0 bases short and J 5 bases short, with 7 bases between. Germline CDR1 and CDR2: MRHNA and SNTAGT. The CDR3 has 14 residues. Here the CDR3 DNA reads TGTGCCAGCAGTGACTCGGGGGCAACCGGGGAGCTGTTTTTT. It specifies CASSDSGATGELFF.

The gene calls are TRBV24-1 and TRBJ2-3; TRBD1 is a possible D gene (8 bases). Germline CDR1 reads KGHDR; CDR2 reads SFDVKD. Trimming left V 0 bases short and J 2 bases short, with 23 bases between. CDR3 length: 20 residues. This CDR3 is CATSDLTEDPTGGATDTQYF. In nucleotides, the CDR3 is TGTGCCACCAGTGATTTGACCGAAGACCCAACAGGGGGGGCCACAGATACGCAGTATTTT.

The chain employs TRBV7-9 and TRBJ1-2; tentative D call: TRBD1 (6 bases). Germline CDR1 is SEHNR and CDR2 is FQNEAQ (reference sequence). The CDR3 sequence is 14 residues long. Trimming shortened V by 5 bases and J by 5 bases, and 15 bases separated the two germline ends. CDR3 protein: CASSQGRERYGYTF. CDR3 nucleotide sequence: TGTGCCAGCAGCCAGGGGCGGGAGAGATATGGCTACACCTTC.

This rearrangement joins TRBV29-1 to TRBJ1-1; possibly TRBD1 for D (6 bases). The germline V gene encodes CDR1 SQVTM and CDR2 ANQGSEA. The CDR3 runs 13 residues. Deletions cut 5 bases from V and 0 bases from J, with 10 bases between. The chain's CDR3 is CSVTGHLNTEAFF. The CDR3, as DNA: TGCAGCGTTACGGGACACTTGAACACTGAAGCTTTCTTT.

CDR3 nucleotides: TGTGCCAGTAGTGCCGGGACTACCTACAATGAGCAGTTCTTC. This codes for CASSAGTTYNEQFF. The chain combines TRBV19 with TRBJ2-1, with 7 positions matching TRBD2. Germline CDR1 is LNHDA and CDR2 is SQIVND (reference sequence). The CDR3 has 14 amino acids. Trimming took 5 bases from V and 2 from J; bases not matched to a gene: 3.

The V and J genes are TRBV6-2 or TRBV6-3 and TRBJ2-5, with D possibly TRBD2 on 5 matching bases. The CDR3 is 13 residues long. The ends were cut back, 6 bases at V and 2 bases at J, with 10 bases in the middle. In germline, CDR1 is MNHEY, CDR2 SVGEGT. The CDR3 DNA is TGTGCCAGCAGCTGGACTTTTCAAGAGACCCAGTACTTC. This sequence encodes CASSWTFQETQYF.

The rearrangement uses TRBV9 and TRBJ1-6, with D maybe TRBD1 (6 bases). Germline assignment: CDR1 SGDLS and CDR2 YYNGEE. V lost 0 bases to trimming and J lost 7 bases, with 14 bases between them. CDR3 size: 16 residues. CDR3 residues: CASSVGTPGVNSPLHF. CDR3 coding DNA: TGTGCCAGCAGCGTAGGGACCCCAGGGGTGAATTCACCCCTCCACTTT. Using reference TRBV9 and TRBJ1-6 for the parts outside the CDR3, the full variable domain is DSGVTQTPKHLITATGQRVTLRCSPRSGDLSVYWYQQSLDQGLQFLIQYYNGEERAKGNILERFSAQQFPDLHSELNLSSLELGDSALYFCASSVGTPGVNSPLHFGNGTRLTVT.

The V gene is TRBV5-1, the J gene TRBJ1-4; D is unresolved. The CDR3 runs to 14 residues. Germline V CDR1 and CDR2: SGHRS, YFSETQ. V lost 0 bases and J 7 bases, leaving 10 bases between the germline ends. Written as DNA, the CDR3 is TGCGCCAGCAGCTTGGCGGGTGTGGGTGAAAAACTGTTTTTT. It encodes CASSLAGVGEKLFF. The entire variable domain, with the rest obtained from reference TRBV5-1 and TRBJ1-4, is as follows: KAGVTQTPRYLIKTRGQQVTLSCSPISGHRSVSWYQQTPGQGLQFLFEYFSETQRNKGNFPGRFSGRQFSNSRSEMNVSTLELGDSALYLCASSLAGVGEKLFFGSGTQLSVL.

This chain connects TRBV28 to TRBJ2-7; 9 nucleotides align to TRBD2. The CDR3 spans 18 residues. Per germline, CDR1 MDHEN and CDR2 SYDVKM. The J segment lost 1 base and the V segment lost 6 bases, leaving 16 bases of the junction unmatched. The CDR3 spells CASSPGWGSGSTSYEQYF. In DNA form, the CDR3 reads TGTGCCAGCAGCCCCGGGTGGGGTAGCGGGAGTACTTCCTACGAGCAGTACTTC.

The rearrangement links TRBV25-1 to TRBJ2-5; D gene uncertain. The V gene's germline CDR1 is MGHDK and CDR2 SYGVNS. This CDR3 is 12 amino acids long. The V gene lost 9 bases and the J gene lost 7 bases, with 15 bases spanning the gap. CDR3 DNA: TGTGCCAGTCGAAAGGCGGAGATGACCCAGTACTTC. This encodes CASRKAEMTQYF.

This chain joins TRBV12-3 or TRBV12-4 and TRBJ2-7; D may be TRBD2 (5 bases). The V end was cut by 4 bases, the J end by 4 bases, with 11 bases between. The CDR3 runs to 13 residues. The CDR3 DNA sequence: TGTGCCAGCAGTTCCCCTACTAGATACGAGCAGTACTTC. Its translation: CASSSPTRYEQYF.

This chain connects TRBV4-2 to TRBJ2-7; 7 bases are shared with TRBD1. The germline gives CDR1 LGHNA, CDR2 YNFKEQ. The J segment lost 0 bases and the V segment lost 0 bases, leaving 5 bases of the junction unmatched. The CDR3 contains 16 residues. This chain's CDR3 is CASSQDWPGGSYEQYF. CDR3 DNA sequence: TGTGCCAGCAGCCAAGATTGGCCAGGGGGCTCCTACGAGCAGTACTTC.

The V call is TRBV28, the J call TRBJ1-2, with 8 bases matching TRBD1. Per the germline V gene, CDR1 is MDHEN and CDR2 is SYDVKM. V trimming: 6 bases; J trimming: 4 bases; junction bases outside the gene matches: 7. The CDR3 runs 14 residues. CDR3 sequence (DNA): TGTGCCAGCAGCCATGGACAGGGAGGCTATGGCTACACCTTC. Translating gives CASSHGQGGYGYTF.

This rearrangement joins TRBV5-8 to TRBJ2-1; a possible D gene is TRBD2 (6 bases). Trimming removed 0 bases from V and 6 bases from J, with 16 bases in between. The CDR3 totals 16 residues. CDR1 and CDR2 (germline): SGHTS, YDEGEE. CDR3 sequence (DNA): TGTGCCAGCAGCTTGGCGAGACGGGAGCGGCCCAATGAGCAGTTCTTC. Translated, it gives CASSLARRERPNEQFF.

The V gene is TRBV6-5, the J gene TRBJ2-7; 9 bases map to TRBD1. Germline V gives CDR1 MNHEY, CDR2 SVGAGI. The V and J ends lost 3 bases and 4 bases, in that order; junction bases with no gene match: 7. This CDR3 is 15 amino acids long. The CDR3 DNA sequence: TGTGCCAGCAGTTATCTGGGACAGGGAGCTTACGAGCAGTACTTC. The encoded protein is CASSYLGQGAYEQYF.

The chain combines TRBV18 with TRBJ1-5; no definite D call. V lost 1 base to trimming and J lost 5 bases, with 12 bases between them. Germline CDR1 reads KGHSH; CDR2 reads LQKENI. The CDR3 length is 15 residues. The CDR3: CASSPQAGPHQPQHF. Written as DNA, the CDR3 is TGTGCCAGCTCACCACAGGCGGGTCCCCATCAGCCCCAGCATTTT.

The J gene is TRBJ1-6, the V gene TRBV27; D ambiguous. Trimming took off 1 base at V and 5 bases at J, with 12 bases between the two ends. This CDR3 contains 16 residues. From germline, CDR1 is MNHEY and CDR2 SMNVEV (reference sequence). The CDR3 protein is CASSLFWQANNSPLHF. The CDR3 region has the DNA TGTGCCAGCAGTTTATTTTGGCAAGCGAATAATTCACCCCTCCACTTT.

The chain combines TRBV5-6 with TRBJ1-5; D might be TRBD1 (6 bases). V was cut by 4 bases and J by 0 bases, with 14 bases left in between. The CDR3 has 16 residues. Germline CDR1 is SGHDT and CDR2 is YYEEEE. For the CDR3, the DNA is TGTGCCAGCAGCAAGGGGGGGTCCTTTAGCAATCAGCCCCAGCATTTT. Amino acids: CASSKGGSFSNQPQHF.

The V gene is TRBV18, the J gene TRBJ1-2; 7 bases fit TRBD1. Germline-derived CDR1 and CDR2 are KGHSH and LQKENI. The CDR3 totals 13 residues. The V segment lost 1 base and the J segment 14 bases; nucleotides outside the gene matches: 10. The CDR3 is CASSPLAGGNGTF. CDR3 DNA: TGTGCCAGCTCACCACTCGCAGGGGGGAATGGGACCTTC.

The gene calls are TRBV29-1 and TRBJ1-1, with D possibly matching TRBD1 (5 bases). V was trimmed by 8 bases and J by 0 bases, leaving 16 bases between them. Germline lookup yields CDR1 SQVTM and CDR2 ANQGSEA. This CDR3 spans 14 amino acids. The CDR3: CSSSTVLMNTEAFF. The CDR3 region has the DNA TGCAGCTCCTCGACAGTACTCATGAACACTGAAGCTTTCTTT.

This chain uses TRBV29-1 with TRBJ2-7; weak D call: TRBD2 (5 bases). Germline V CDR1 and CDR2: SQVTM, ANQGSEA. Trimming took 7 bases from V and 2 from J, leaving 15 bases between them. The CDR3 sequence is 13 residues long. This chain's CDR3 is CSAGSVSTYEQYF. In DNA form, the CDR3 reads TGCAGCGCTGGTAGCGTTTCGACCTACGAGCAGTACTTC.

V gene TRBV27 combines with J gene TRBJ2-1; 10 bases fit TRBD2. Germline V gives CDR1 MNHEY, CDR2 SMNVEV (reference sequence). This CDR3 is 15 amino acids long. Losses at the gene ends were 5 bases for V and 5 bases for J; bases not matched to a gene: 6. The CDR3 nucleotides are TGTGCCAGCAGTCGAAGCGGGAGGGTTAACAATGAGCAGTTCTTC. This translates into CASSRSGRVNNEQFF.

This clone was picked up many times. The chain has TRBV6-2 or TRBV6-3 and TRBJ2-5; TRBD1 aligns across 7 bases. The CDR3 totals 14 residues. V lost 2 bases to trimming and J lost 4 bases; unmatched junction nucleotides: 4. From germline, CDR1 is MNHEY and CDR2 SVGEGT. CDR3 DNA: TGTGCCAGCAGTTACCCACAGGGGAGAGAGACCCAGTACTTC. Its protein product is CASSYPQGRETQYF.